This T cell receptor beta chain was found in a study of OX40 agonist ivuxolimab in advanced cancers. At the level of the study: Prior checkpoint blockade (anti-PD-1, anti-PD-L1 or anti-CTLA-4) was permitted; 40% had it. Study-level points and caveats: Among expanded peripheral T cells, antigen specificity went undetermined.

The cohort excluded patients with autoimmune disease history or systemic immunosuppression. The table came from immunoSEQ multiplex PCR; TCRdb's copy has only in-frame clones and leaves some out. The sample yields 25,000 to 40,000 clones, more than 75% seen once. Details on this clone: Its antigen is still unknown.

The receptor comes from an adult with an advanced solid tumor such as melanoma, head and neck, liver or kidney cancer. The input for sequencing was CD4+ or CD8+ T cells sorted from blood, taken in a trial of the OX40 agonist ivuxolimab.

The DNA for the CDR3 is TGTGCCAGCAGCCCCCGGGGGGTCGAGCAGTTCTTC. Residues: CASSPRGVEQFF. The genes are TRBV7-3 and TRBJ2-1, with 7 bases aligning to TRBD2. CDR1 is SGHTA and CDR2 is FQGTGA in the germline V gene. CDR3 size: 12 residues. The V gene end was trimmed by 5 bases and the J gene end by 10 bases; junction bases not matched to a gene: 5.